These 9 T cell receptor beta chains originate from one sample sequenced in a study of breast tumors, draining lymph nodes, adjacent tissues. TCRdb fed the multiplex PCR reads into MiXCR, producing one record per CDR3 protein. The table lists 150,000 to 200,000 distinct CDR3 sequences, about 30% of them singletons. Axillary draining lymph nodes of breast cancer patients supplied the node samples. Material for sequencing was axillary lymph node tissue. The receptor set was obtained from a female donor with breast cancer. Some clones in this sample may be carry-over from other donors' samples.

The sample holds many counts of this clonotype. The V call is TRBV4-3, the J call TRBJ2-5; D may correspond to TRBD1 or TRBD2 (5 bases each). The CDR3 spans 16 residues. The germline V gene encodes CDR1 LGHNA and CDR2 YSLEER. The V end was cut by 0 bases, the J end by 5 bases, with 16 bases between. The CDR3 bases are TGCGCCAGCAGCCAAGACGGGGCAGGGAGAGCGGAGACCCAGTACTTC. Translating it yields CASSQDGAGRAETQYF.

This clonotype was picked up many times. J is TRBJ2-6 and V is TRBV3-1; the match to TRBD1 covers 10 bases. This CDR3 comprises 20 residues. Losses at the gene ends were 4 bases for V and 2 bases for J; bases not matched to a gene: 14. Germline assignment: CDR1 LGHDT and CDR2 YNNKEL (reference sequence). The CDR3 is CASSPPPGDRGWAGANVLTF. The CDR3 DNA follows: TGTGCCAGCAGCCCCCCTCCCGGGGACAGGGGTTGGGCTGGGGCCAACGTCCTGACTTTC.

The rearrangement joins TRBV2 to TRBJ2-5; 9 nucleotides match TRBD1. Trimming removed 7 bases from V and 5 bases from J; junction bases left unmatched: 5. The CDR3 sequence is 13 residues long. Germline CDR1 is SNHLY and CDR2 is FYNNEI. Here the CDR3 reads CASTLDRGETQYF. The CDR3 region has the DNA TGTGCCAGCACCCTAGACAGGGGGGAGACCCAGTACTTC. The entire variable domain, with the rest obtained from reference TRBV2 and TRBJ2-5, is as follows: EPEVTQTPSHQVTQMGQEVILRCVPISNHLYFYWYRQILGQKVEFLVSFYNNEISEKSEIFDDQFSVERPDGSNFTLKIRSTKLEDSAMYFCASTLDRGETQYFGPGTRLLVL.

The chain is built from TRBV27 and TRBJ2-1; 9 positions match TRBD2. Losses at the gene ends were 5 bases for V and 1 base for J; bases not matched to a gene: 9. The CDR3 runs 17 residues. Germline V gene sequence: CDR1 MNHEY, CDR2 SMNVEV (reference sequence). The DNA of the CDR3 is TGTGCCAGCAGTCCTCTCCGTAGCGGGGGTTCCTACAATGAGCAGTTCTTC. This codes for CASSPLRSGGSYNEQFF.

The V call is TRBV11-2, the J call TRBJ2-3; 10 bases are a match to TRBD1. In germline, CDR1 is SGHAT, CDR2 FQNNGV. The ends lost 2 bases at V and 4 bases at J; junction bases unmatched: 9. CDR3 size: 17 residues. CDR3 sequence (DNA): TGTGCCAGCAGCTTACAAAACCCAGGGACAGGGGCAGATACGCAGTATTTT. Its translation is CASSLQNPGTGADTQYF. Combining the CDR3 with reference TRBV11-2 and TRBJ2-3 gives the whole variable domain EAGVAQSPRYKIIEKRQSVAFWCNPISGHATLYWYQQILGQGPKLLIQFQNNGVVDDSQLPKDRFSAERLKGVDSTLKIQPAKLEDSAVYLCASSLQNPGTGADTQYFGPGTRLTVL.

In its sample, this clonotype was seen many times. The J gene is TRBJ2-7, the V gene TRBV27; no clear D. In germline, CDR1 is MNHEY, CDR2 SMNVEV (reference sequence). V was pared by 6 bases and J by 6 bases, with 15 bases between. This CDR3 comprises 13 residues. The CDR3 nucleotides read TGTGCCAGCAGAGAAGTCGCATCCCCCGAGCAGTACTTC. It is translated as CASREVASPEQYF.

The table lists this clonotype with many counts. The CDR3 sequence is CSARPSPGGDTQYF. CDR3 DNA: TGCAGTGCTAGACCATCCCCTGGTGGGGATACGCAGTATTTT. V and J are TRBV20-1 and TRBJ2-3, with unresolved D. The CDR3 loop spans 14 amino acids. The V end was cut by 2 bases, the J end by 6 bases, with 15 bases between. Germline V lookup: CDR1 DFQATT, CDR2 SNEGSKA (reference sequence).

The V gene is TRBV18, the J gene TRBJ2-7, with D uncertain. Germline loops: CDR1 KGHSH, CDR2 LQKENI. The CDR3 is made up of 13 amino acids. Trimming took off 2 bases at V and 7 bases at J, with 12 bases between the two ends. CDR3 sequence: CASSPSADSEQYF. CDR3 nucleotides: TGTGCCAGCTCACCAAGTGCGGATTCGGAGCAGTACTTC.

A note on this clonotype: Mismatch with germline at one junction end may stem from a read error. This chain connects TRBV29-1 to TRBJ2-3; TRBD2 is a possible D gene (6 bases). Germline V lookup: CDR1 SQVTM, CDR2 ANQGSEA. This CDR3 is 14 amino acids long. For the CDR3, the DNA is TGCAGCGCCTCTTCGCGGGAAGCCCCAGATACGCAGTATTTC. It specifies CSASSREAPDTQYF.